Below, one T cell receptor (beta chain) is given with its context. Its antigen is currently unknown. This sample's time point: patch test 2, 6 weeks after DPC sensitization. Treatment given: therapeutic diphenylcyclopropenone sensitization with weekly scalp DPC. This sample is drawn from a study of human T cells and chemical hapten exposure. In the study overall: The study lasted around 5 months, and patients were dosed weekly with diphenylcyclopropenone on the scalp throughout.

Study-level results: The study found that DPC sensitization did not change TCRs above 1 in 1000 frequency.

Trimming cost V 0 bases and J 12 bases; bases outside gene matches: 14. This CDR3 contains 15 residues. The germline V gene encodes CDR1 SQVTM and CDR2 ANQGSEA. MiXCR, run by TCRdb on the RACE reads, gives a single entry per CDR3 protein. The sample consists of around 99,000 distinct CDR3 sequences, about 11% of them appearing once. The chain has TRBV29-1 and TRBJ2-1, with 7 bases identical to TRBD2. This TCR came from a man in his forties with alopecia areata. Some clones in this sample may be carry-over from other donors' samples. Sample: whole blood, taken in connection with sensitization to the hapten diphenylcyclopropenone (DPC). CDR3 in DNA: TGCAGCGTTGAAGATCACGGTAGCGGGCCCCGGTGGCAGTTCTTC. Translating it yields CSVEDHGSGPRWQFF.